Only one count was recorded for the clone carrying this T cell receptor (beta chain). This CDR3 is built from 16 residues. Germline V gives CDR1 LGHDT, CDR2 YNNKEL (reference sequence). Trimming pared 4 bases from V and 1 base from J, leaving 16 bases between. Seattle's enrolled individuals joined amid active infection and were then monitored longitudinally. The sample is drawn from a study of blood T cell repertoires in COVID-19. Whole-study context: Sites across the United States, Italy and Spain contributed samples from acute and convalescent COVID-19. Sources were T cells, B-cell-depleted T cells, or PBMCs; the material itself was cDNA or gDNA.

Original handling: Estimation of nucleated cell counts was performed using reference gene primer amplification. TCRdb's table, derived via immunoSEQ multiplex PCR, lists solely in-frame clones and lacks some. The V and J calls and the clone size are those of that table, but D and trimming were determined from the DNA. Altogether 450,000 or so clones are present, about 88% being singletons, with the ten largest covering approximately 0.9%. What was sequenced was peripheral blood. V usage is TRBV3-1 (or the pseudogene TRBV3-2) and J usage is TRBJ1-1; D is uncertain. The sequence was collected from a man in his late teens or twenties with COVID-19, enrolled during active disease. CDR3 residues: CASSPKKRSENTEAFF. In DNA, the CDR3 is TGTGCCAGCAGCCCCAAGAAGCGATCAGAGAACACTGAAGCTTTCTTT.